The clone carrying this TCR beta chain was recorded only once. The record originates from a study of blood T cell repertoires in COVID-19. Study-level information: The United States, Italy and Spain were the sources of the acute and convalescent COVID-19 samples.

Clones were sequenced by immunoSEQ multiplex PCR, and TCRdb holds only the in-frame ones, with some missing. The sample records some 250,000 clones, around 80% being singletons. The CDR3 is made up of 14 amino acids. From germline, CDR1 is SGDLS and CDR2 YYNGEE. J gave up 7 bases and V 4 bases, and 5 bases lay outside the gene matches. The chain uses TRBV9 and TRBJ2-2, with 9 positions matching TRBD1. This TCR was sampled from a man in his sixties with acute or convalescent COVID-19. What was sequenced was peripheral blood. The CDR3 DNA reads TGTGCCAGCAGCACCGGGACAGGGCTCGGGGAGCTGTTTTTT. This codes for CASSTGTGLGELFF.